The present entry profiles one TCR beta chain with its context. The antigen remains unidentified. It was with 60 Vbeta and 13 Jbeta primers that the PCR ran. Profiling relied on immunoSEQ multiplex PCR, and the TCRdb table lists in-frame clones only, not all of them. The sample shows under 110,000 clones, roughly four fifths of them seen only once. The sample is drawn from a study of cytomegalovirus exposure and HLA in healthy donors. Study background: Most genotyped donors, 81% of around 370, had Caucasian-associated genetic ancestry. Broader study findings: A later analysis showed HLA-associated TCR beta chains outstripping equally common others in clonal expansion.

Between the trimmed V and J ends, which lost 0 bases and 8 bases, there was a span of 19 bases. The germline CDR1 and CDR2 sequences are LGHNA and YNFKEQ. The CDR3 length is 16 residues. The sequence was collected from a man in his fifties or sixties in good health and CMV-seronegative. The genes are TRBV4-2 and TRBJ1-2; D is perhaps TRBD1 (6 bases). Input material: PBMCs. This CDR3 reads CASSQEVEAFQGGYTF. The CDR3 nucleotides are TGTGCCAGCAGCCAAGAGGTGGAGGCCTTTCAGGGGGGCTACACCTTC.